These 32 T cell receptor beta chains came from one sample sequenced in a study of cytomegalovirus exposure and HLA in healthy donors. Measured with immunoSEQ multiplex PCR; TCRdb has only the in-frame clones, and not every one. The sample consists of around 60,000 clones, roughly 95% of them appearing once. The specimen sequenced was PBMCs. Source of these receptors: a woman aged 18-35 years in good health and CMV-seronegative.

This chain uses TRBV23-1 with TRBJ1-5; D unresolved. TRBV23-1 is placed among ORFs of uncertain function. Trimming left V 6 bases short and J 2 bases short, with 17 bases between. The CDR3 spans 16 residues. The CDR3 nucleotides read TGCGCCAGCAGGGGGAGGCCCCTGGGTTGCAATCAGCCCCAGCATTTT. This translates into CASRGRPLGCNQPQHF.

V is TRBV6-7 and J is TRBJ2-5; 9 bases agree with TRBD2. TRBV6-7 belongs to the ORF category, with a function that is uncertain. The V segment lost 5 bases and the J segment 0 bases; nucleotides outside the gene matches: 7. This CDR3 has 16 amino acids. The DNA of the CDR3 is TGTGCCAGCAGTCCTACTAGCGGGCCGTACCAAGAGACCCAGTACTTC. This sequence encodes CASSPTSGPYQETQYF.

This chain connects TRBV28 to TRBJ2-7, with TRBD1 matching over 7 bases. The ends lost 6 bases at V and 2 bases at J; junction bases unmatched: 4. Germline V gives CDR1 MDHEN, CDR2 SYDVKM. The CDR3 spans 13 residues. In DNA, the CDR3 is TGTGCCAGCAGGCCGACAGGGACCTACGAGCAGTACTTC. It encodes CASRPTGTYEQYF.

The chain carries TRBV27 and TRBJ2-7; possible D gene TRBD1, 5 bases. CDR3 size: 16 residues. The germline V gene has CDR1 MNHEY and CDR2 SMNVEV (reference sequence). V lost 6 bases to trimming and J lost 2 bases, with 20 bases between them. In DNA form, the CDR3 reads TGTGCCAGCAGCAGTTTAAGGGGTTTGCCAACCTACGAGCAGTACTTC. It specifies CASSSLRGLPTYEQYF.

The chain has TRBV4-3 and TRBJ2-1, with D possibly being TRBD1 (5 bases). The CDR3 is 16 amino acids. Germline CDR1 and CDR2: LGHNA and YSLEER. V lost 3 bases and J 2 bases, leaving 14 bases between the germline ends. In DNA, the CDR3 is TGCGCCAGCAGCCACTTCGACAGACAGCCCTACAATGAGCAGTTCTTC. This gives the protein CASSHFDRQPYNEQFF.

This clone is a singleton in its sample. The chain is built from TRBV9 and TRBJ2-1, with 7 nucleotides matching TRBD1. The junction had 2 bases not matched to a gene; V was cut back by 3 bases and J by 2 bases. This CDR3 region has 14 residues. Germline CDR1 is SGDLS and CDR2 is YYNGEE. The CDR3 region is CASSGQGAYNEQFF. CDR3 coding DNA: TGTGCCAGCAGCGGGCAGGGGGCCTACAATGAGCAGTTCTTC.

The V call is TRBV29-1, the J call TRBJ2-7; TRBD1 agrees at 8 bases. There are 16 residues in the CDR3. The V and J ends lost 0 bases and 3 bases, in that order; junction bases with no gene match: 10. Germline values: CDR1 SQVTM, CDR2 ANQGSEA. CDR3 in amino acids: CSVEDQRTGQGYEQYF. CDR3 sequence (DNA): TGCAGCGTTGAAGACCAACGGACAGGGCAGGGCTACGAGCAGTACTTC.

This rearrangement joins TRBV21-1 to TRBJ1-1; the D call TRBD1 from the table was never checked on the DNA. TRBV21-1 is assigned pseudogene status. CDR3 length: 18 amino acids. The CDR3 reads CASSRPKDSHLKNTEAFF. Written as DNA, the CDR3 is TGTGCCAGCAGCCGACCCAAGGACAGCCACCTTAAGAACACTGAAGCTTTCTTT.

The chain uses TRBV7-2 and TRBJ2-1, with TRBD2 matching 9 bases. The junction had 3 bases not matched to a gene; V was cut back by 5 bases and J by 1 base. The germline V gene encodes CDR1 SGHTA and CDR2 FQGNSA. This CDR3 has 15 residues. The CDR3: CASSQAGGSYNEQFF. The CDR3 DNA is TGTGCCAGCAGCCAGGCGGGGGGGTCCTACAATGAGCAGTTCTTC. The full variable domain, in which reference TRBV7-2 and TRBJ2-1 provide the parts outside the CDR3, is GAGVSQSPSNKVTEKGKDVELRCDPISGHTALYWYRQSLGQGLEFLIYFQGNSAPDKSGLPSDRFSAERTGGSVSTLTIQRTQQEDSAVYLCASSQAGGSYNEQFFGPGTRLTVL.

The genes are TRBV28 and TRBJ2-2; D is perhaps TRBD2 (6 bases). Germline V gives CDR1 MDHEN, CDR2 SYDVKM. This CDR3 contains 14 residues. V was cut by 0 bases and J by 4 bases, with 6 bases left in between. Written as DNA, the CDR3 is TGTGCCAGCAGTTTATGGGGGGGCACCGGGGAGCTGTTTTTT. Protein: CASSLWGGTGELFF.

With respect to this clone: The same CDR3 also results from other DNA sequences found in this sample. The gene calls are TRBV7-2 and TRBJ1-5; D possibly corresponds to TRBD1 (5 bases). The CDR3 has 13 amino acids. With 4 bases removed from V and 4 bases from J, the gap between germline ends came to 8 bases. Germline V gene sequence: CDR1 SGHTA, CDR2 FQGNSA. The CDR3 sequence is CASSSRGNQPQHF. The CDR3 nucleotides read TGTGCCAGCAGCTCCCGGGGGAATCAGCCCCAGCATTTT.

This chain links TRBV28 with TRBJ1-4; perhaps TRBD1 as D (6 bases). Germline values: CDR1 MDHEN, CDR2 SYDVKM. This CDR3 is built from 13 residues. V dropped 6 bases and J dropped 10 bases, with 15 bases sitting between them. The CDR3 spells CASRTGTGVKLFF. The CDR3 DNA reads as TGTGCCAGCAGGACAGGCACTGGGGTAAAACTGTTTTTT.

V gene TRBV19 combines with J gene TRBJ2-3, with 7 bases identical to TRBD1. The CDR3 length is 14 residues. With V trimmed by 9 bases and J by 2 bases, 8 bases remained unmatched. The germline CDR1 and CDR2 sequences are LNHDA and SQIVND (reference sequence). The CDR3 DNA sequence: TGTGCCAGCAGGGGGATGGGGGCCACAGATACGCAGTATTTT. Amino acids: CASRGMGATDTQYF.

The chain carries TRBV6-1 and TRBJ1-4; D not resolved. V gave up 6 bases and J gave up 0 bases, with 8 bases separating them. CDR3 length: 14 residues. Per the germline V gene, CDR1 is MNHNS and CDR2 is SASEGT. Written as DNA, the CDR3 is TGTGCCAGCAGCGGAGCACCAACTAATGAAAAACTGTTTTTT. Protein sequence: CASSGAPTNEKLFF.

The chain joins TRBV19 to TRBJ2-2; 10 bases match TRBD2. The CDR3 covers 16 residues. Germline CDR1 and CDR2: LNHDA and SQIVND (reference sequence). Trimming at V came to 4 bases and at J to 3 bases, leaving 5 bases not matched to a gene. The CDR3 spells CASSTRAGGYTGELFF. The CDR3 coding sequence is TGTGCCAGTAGTACCCGAGCGGGAGGGTACACCGGGGAGCTGTTTTTT.

The rearrangement joins TRBV29-1 to TRBJ2-2, with 8 positions matching TRBD1. Germline CDR1 SQVTM, CDR2 ANQGSEA. V lost 4 bases to trimming and J lost 5 bases; unmatched junction nucleotides: 3. This CDR3 has 13 amino acids. CDR3 DNA sequence: TGCAGCGTTGGGACAGGGCAGACCGGGGAGCTGTTTTTT. This encodes CSVGTGQTGELFF.

The J gene is TRBJ2-3, the V gene TRBV15; TRBD2 matches 8 bases. This CDR3 is 19 amino acids long. Losses at the gene ends were 4 bases for V and 4 bases for J; bases not matched to a gene: 19. The germline gives CDR1 LNHNV, CDR2 YYDKDF (reference sequence). CDR3 region: CATSTPWGWGGRPPDTQYF. CDR3 bases: TGTGCCACCAGCACCCCTTGGGGGTGGGGCGGGAGGCCCCCAGATACGCAGTATTTT. The full variable domain, its missing parts supplied by reference TRBV15 and TRBJ2-3, is DAMVIQNPRYQVTQFGKPVTLSCSQTLNHNVMYWYQQKSSQAPKLLFHYYDKDFNNEADTPDNFQSRRPNTSFCFLDIRSPGLGDTAMYLCATSTPWGWGGRPPDTQYFGPGTRLTVL.

This rearrangement joins TRBV5-6 to TRBJ2-2; no clear D gene. V was shortened by 6 bases and J by 4 bases, with 16 bases between the two germline ends. The germline V gene has CDR1 SGHDT and CDR2 YYEEEE. The CDR3 contains 15 residues. For the CDR3, the DNA is TGTGCCAGCAACCCAGTGGGCGCGAGCACCGGGGAGCTGTTTTTT. This sequence encodes CASNPVGASTGELFF.

V is TRBV7-2 and J is TRBJ2-7; 7 bases line up with TRBD2. The CDR3 has 15 residues. CDR1 is SGHTA, CDR2 FQGNSA, per germline. The J segment lost 3 bases and the V segment lost 5 bases, leaving 10 bases of the junction unmatched. The CDR3 DNA reads TGTGCCAGCAGCCGCCTGGGAGGGTACGGCTACGAGCAGTACTTC. Its translation: CASSRLGGYGYEQYF.

This clone has just one count. The chain joins TRBV7-3 to TRBJ2-1, with D maybe TRBD2 (6 bases). CDR1 is SGHTA and CDR2 is FQGTGA in the germline V gene. Trimming shortened V by 5 bases and J by 6 bases, and 11 bases separated the two germline ends. This CDR3 is built from 13 residues. In nucleotides, the CDR3 is TGTGCCAGCAGCCCGGGGGTTGGCAATGAGCAGTTCTTC. Its translation is CASSPGVGNEQFF.

The chain is built from TRBV7-9 and TRBJ2-2; unclear D gene. The V end lost 1 base, the J end lost 4 bases, and 10 bases lay between the germline ends. The CDR3 consists of 15 residues. Per germline, CDR1 SEHNR and CDR2 FQNEAQ (reference sequence). The CDR3 sequence is CASSLGRSATGELFF. The CDR3 nucleotides read TGTGCCAGCAGCTTAGGCAGGTCCGCCACCGGGGAGCTGTTTTTT.

The J gene is TRBJ2-1, the V gene TRBV27; TRBD1 might be the D (5 bases). This CDR3 has 15 amino acids. Per germline, CDR1 MNHEY and CDR2 SMNVEV (reference sequence). V was shortened by 0 bases and J by 2 bases, with 8 bases between the two germline ends. The CDR3 bases are TGTGCCAGCAGTTTATCGGGGCCCCCCTACAATGAGCAGTTCTTC. Amino acids: CASSLSGPPYNEQFF.

This chain joins TRBV2 and TRBJ1-1; a weak D match, TRBD1 (5 bases). Germline-derived CDR1 and CDR2 are SNHLY and FYNNEI. This CDR3 comprises 16 residues. The V and J ends lost 1 base and 6 bases respectively, with 18 bases between them. Here the CDR3 DNA reads TGTGCCAGCAGTGAAGGTTGGGGCGGCAGGGCCTCTGAAGCTTTCTTT. This codes for CASSEGWGGRASEAFF.

The V gene is TRBV20-1, the J gene TRBJ2-5, with a possible D match to TRBD1 (5 bases). The length of the CDR3 is 11 residues. CDR1 and CDR2 (germline): DFQATT, SNEGSKA (reference sequence). Trimming pared 6 bases from V and 5 bases from J, leaving 10 bases between. CDR3 DNA: TGCAGTGCAACCAGGGCCGAGACCCAGTACTTC. Encoded protein: CSATRAETQYF.

V and J are TRBV19 and TRBJ1-5; D is unclear. This CDR3 spans 13 amino acids. CDR1 is LNHDA, CDR2 SQIVND, per germline (reference sequence). The germline V and J ends were trimmed by 3 bases and 5 bases, with 8 bases remaining between them. CDR3 protein: CASSIGRDQPQHF. Here the CDR3 DNA reads TGTGCCAGTAGTATTGGGCGGGATCAGCCCCAGCATTTT.

The J gene is TRBJ1-1, the V gene TRBV23-1; no firm D call. TRBV23-1 is recorded as an ORF, its role being uncertain. The CDR3 is made up of 13 amino acids. With 4 bases removed from V and 6 bases from J, the gap between germline ends came to 12 bases. The CDR3 coding sequence is TGCGCCAGCAGTCCCGGAGGGAGGTCTGAAGCTTTCTTT. It yields the protein CASSPGGRSEAFF.

The genes are TRBV6-5 and TRBJ2-3, with a weak D call TRBD2 (6 bases). Trimming left V 3 bases short and J 3 bases short, with 13 bases between. This CDR3 is 15 amino acids long. Per germline, CDR1 MNHEY and CDR2 SVGAGI. The DNA for the CDR3 is TGTGCCAGCAGTTATTCTGCGGGGAGAACAGATACGCAGTATTTT. Translation: CASSYSAGRTDTQYF.

The V call is TRBV19, the J call TRBJ1-5, with a possible D match to TRBD1 (5 bases). CDR1 is LNHDA and CDR2 is SQIVND in the germline V gene (reference sequence). CDR3 length: 16 amino acids. The V end was cut by 1 base, the J end by 1 base, with 11 bases between. The CDR3 is CASSIVVGGSNQPQHF. The DNA of the CDR3 is TGTGCCAGTAGTATAGTAGTCGGGGGGAGCAATCAGCCCCAGCATTTT.

The CDR3 reads CASRGGQGGREQYF. CDR3 nucleotides: TGTGCCAGCAGAGGCGGACAGGGGGGGCGCGAGCAGTACTTC. The chain couples TRBV6-5 to TRBJ2-7, with 10 nucleotides matching TRBD1. The CDR3 loop spans 14 amino acids. The junction had 8 bases not matched to a gene; V was cut back by 6 bases and J by 6 bases. Per germline, CDR1 MNHEY and CDR2 SVGAGI.

The chain recombines TRBV5-4 with TRBJ2-1, with TRBD1 matching 7 bases. Germline V gives CDR1 SGHNT, CDR2 YYREEE (reference sequence). The junction had 5 bases not matched to a gene; V was cut back by 4 bases and J by 7 bases. This CDR3 contains 13 residues. The CDR3 here is CASSPDRVNEQFF. The CDR3 nucleotides read TGTGCCAGCAGCCCAGACAGGGTTAATGAGCAGTTCTTC.

The chain uses TRBV9 and TRBJ2-2; 8 positions match TRBD2. Trimming took 4 bases from V and 8 from J; bases not matched to a gene: 7. CDR1 and CDR2 from the germline V gene are SGDLS and YYNGEE. The CDR3 is 14 amino acids. CDR3: CASSSRVAGGELFF. In DNA form, the CDR3 reads TGTGCCAGCAGCTCCCGGGTAGCGGGAGGGGAGCTGTTTTTT. Using reference TRBV9 and TRBJ2-2 for the parts outside the CDR3, the full variable domain is DSGVTQTPKHLITATGQRVTLRCSPRSGDLSVYWYQQSLDQGLQFLIQYYNGEERAKGNILERFSAQQFPDLHSELNLSSLELGDSALYFCASSSRVAGGELFFGEGSRLTVL.

The chain employs TRBV5-4 and TRBJ2-3; TRBD2 is a possible D gene (6 bases). With 4 bases removed from V and 7 bases from J, the gap between germline ends came to 19 bases. Germline V gene sequence: CDR1 SGHNT, CDR2 YYREEE (reference sequence). The CDR3 is 15 amino acids. In DNA form, the CDR3 reads TGTGCCAGCAGCCCGGACCCTGGGGGGATCTATACGCAGTATTTT. It translates to CASSPDPGGIYTQYF. The variable domain in full, with the rest retrieved from reference TRBV5-4 and TRBJ2-3, is ETGVTQSPTHLIKTRGQQVTLRCSSQSGHNTVSWYQQALGQGPQFIFQYYREEENGRGNFPPRFSGLQFPNYSSELNVNALELDDSALYLCASSPDPGGIYTQYFGPGTRLTVL.